The 14 T cell receptor beta chains below come from one sample, sequenced in a study of tumour-infiltrating T cells in Burkitt lymphoma. Sequencing was performed with immunoSEQ multiplex PCR; in TCRdb, only in-frame clones are kept and a portion is missing. The sample has around 50,000 clones, 31% seen once. The sample was tumor tissue. The receptors come from a human donor with Burkitt lymphoma.

This clone was observed a few times. The rearrangement uses TRBV4-3 and TRBJ2-3; 11 bases map to TRBD1. Germline CDR1 and CDR2: LGHNA and YSLEER. The CDR3 is made up of 16 amino acids. After removal of 3 bases from V and 6 bases from J, the junction contained 8 bases not matched to a gene. CDR3 DNA: TGCGCCAGCAGCCAGGAGCGGACAGGGGGCATGGATACGCAGTATTTT. It encodes CASSQERTGGMDTQYF.

This clone was seen more than once but under ten times. The chain links TRBV7-2 to TRBJ1-2, with D possibly matching TRBD1 (5 bases). The V gene's germline CDR1 is SGHTA and CDR2 FQGNSA. The CDR3 loop spans 14 amino acids. V lost 3 bases to trimming and J lost 3 bases, with 11 bases between them. The CDR3 DNA reads as TGTGCCAGCAGCTTCGTGGGGCACGACTATGGCTACACCTTC. Translated, it gives CASSFVGHDYGYTF.

The chain combines TRBV2 with TRBJ2-3; D unresolved. Trimming cost V 7 bases and J 5 bases, with 7 bases left between them. Germline-derived CDR1 and CDR2 are SNHLY and FYNNEI. The CDR3 runs 11 residues. The CDR3, as DNA: TGTGCCAGCACCCCGAGAGATACGCAGTATTTT. It encodes CASTPRDTQYF.

This clone showed up just a few times. The chain couples TRBV29-1 to TRBJ1-1; 7 bases align to TRBD1. Germline CDR1 and CDR2: SQVTM and ANQGSEA. The CDR3 is made up of 12 amino acids. The J segment lost 1 base and the V segment lost 4 bases, leaving 0 bases of the junction unmatched. CDR3 nucleotides: TGCAGCGTTGGGACAGGGAACACTGAAGCTTTCTTT. It codes for CSVGTGNTEAFF.

The CDR3 is CASSQGTSGGRTDTQYF. The CDR3 DNA sequence: TGCGCCAGCAGCCAAGGGACTAGCGGGGGGCGCACAGATACGCAGTATTTT. The rearrangement links TRBV4-1 to TRBJ2-3, with 14 bases fitting TRBD2. J lost 1 base, V lost 1 base, and 1 base had no gene match. The CDR3 extends over 17 amino acids. The V gene's germline CDR1 is MGHRA and CDR2 YSYEKL.

The chain joins TRBV29-1 to TRBJ1-1, with D perhaps matching TRBD1 (5 bases). The CDR3 has 11 residues. Germline CDR1 is SQVTM and CDR2 is ANQGSEA. The germline V and J ends were trimmed by 4 bases and 7 bases, with 10 bases remaining between them. CDR3 loop: CSVGGGFEAFF. The CDR3 DNA reads as TGCAGCGTTGGGGGCGGATTTGAAGCTTTCTTT.

This rearrangement joins TRBV11-2 to TRBJ2-1, with D perhaps TRBD2 (6 bases). The germline V and J ends were trimmed by 1 base and 4 bases, with 11 bases remaining between them. The CDR3 extends over 15 amino acids. Germline loops: CDR1 SGHAT, CDR2 FQNNGV. CDR3 region: CASSLVGGNYNEQFF. In DNA form, the CDR3 reads TGTGCCAGCAGCTTAGTGGGGGGAAATTACAATGAGCAGTTCTTC.

Only one count was recorded for this clone. The rearrangement links TRBV15 to TRBJ2-5, with a tentative D call TRBD1 (7 bases). The V gene's germline CDR1 is LNHNV and CDR2 YYDKDF (reference sequence). V lost 9 bases and J 5 bases, leaving 19 bases between the germline ends. CDR3 length equals 14 residues. The CDR3 loop is CATQAGGPVETQYF. For the CDR3, the DNA is TGTGCCACACAAGCAGGGGGGCCGGTGGAGACCCAGTACTTC.

This clone was seen once. This chain links TRBV4-3 with TRBJ2-3, with 9 bases lining up with TRBD2. CDR1 is LGHNA and CDR2 is YSLEER in the germline V gene. This CDR3 has 16 amino acids. V lost 1 base to trimming and J lost 3 bases; unmatched junction nucleotides: 5. The CDR3 reads CASSQVAGGATDTQYF. The CDR3 DNA is TGCGCCAGCAGCCAAGTTGCGGGGGGGGCGACAGATACGCAGTATTTT.

The chain employs TRBV2 and TRBJ2-7; D possibly corresponds to TRBD2 (6 bases). The CDR3 extends over 14 amino acids. Trimming took 3 bases from V and 1 from J, leaving 10 bases between them. The germline V gene has CDR1 SNHLY and CDR2 FYNNEI. CDR3 nucleotide sequence: TGTGCCAGCAGTGAGGCGGGATGGTCCTACGAGCAGTACTTC. Its protein product is CASSEAGWSYEQYF.

The V gene is TRBV20-1, the J gene TRBJ2-5; D unresolved. The V end lost 0 bases, the J end lost 5 bases, and 4 bases lay between the germline ends. CDR1 is DFQATT, CDR2 SNEGSKA, per germline (reference sequence). The CDR3 runs 11 residues. This CDR3 reads CSARDWETQYF. CDR3 DNA sequence: TGCAGTGCTAGAGATTGGGAGACCCAGTACTTC.

This clone was seen more than once but under ten times. This rearrangement joins TRBV13 to TRBJ2-7; D is uncertain. CDR1 is PRHDT, CDR2 FYEKMQ, per germline (reference sequence). The V end lost 1 base, the J end lost 6 bases, and 7 bases lay between the germline ends. The length of the CDR3 is 12 residues. CDR3: CASSLVPSEQYF. The CDR3 nucleotides are TGTGCCAGCAGCTTAGTCCCAAGCGAGCAGTACTTC.

The chain recombines TRBV19 with TRBJ1-2; D is possibly TRBD1 (5 bases). V lost 10 bases and J lost 8, with 17 bases in between. The germline gives CDR1 LNHDA, CDR2 SQIVND (reference sequence). This CDR3 spans 12 amino acids. The CDR3 nucleotides are TGTGCCACCCGGCGGGGGGAAAAGGGCTACACCTTC. Translated: CATRRGEKGYTF.

This clone has only a few counts. The chain carries TRBV7-9 and TRBJ2-3; 7 nucleotides align to TRBD2. Germline CDR1 reads SEHNR; CDR2 reads FQNEAQ (reference sequence). The CDR3 is 15 amino acids. V lost 5 bases to trimming and J lost 2 bases; unmatched junction nucleotides: 7. The CDR3 DNA follows: TGTGCCAGCAGCCCCTCCGGGGGGACCACAGATACGCAGTATTTT. The encoded protein is CASSPSGGTTDTQYF.